This TCR beta chain was identified during a study of shared clonotypes between healthy human individuals. Study-level results: Generation probabilities were higher for clonotypes shared across all four sorted-subset donors than for unshared ones. The study sampled only blood, and tissue repertoires likely differ. When naive CD4 clonotypes were compared across a handful of donors, roughly 4.9% were shared.

Here immunoSEQ multiplex PCR was the method, and the copy in TCRdb shows in-frame clones only, minus some. The table records 1.5 million to 2.5 million clones, about 95% of them present only once. With 11 bases clipped from V and 0 bases from J, the junction kept 10 bases outside the gene matches. The CDR3 consists of 18 residues. CDR1 is SGHVS and CDR2 is FQNEAQ in the germline V gene. Naive CD8 cells, CD45RO-negative and positively selected for CCR7, excluded terminally differentiated effector memory CD45RA+ cells. As to this clone: Its antigen is currently unknown.

Sequencing was done on a sample of naive CD8+ T cells sorted from blood. The chain combines TRBV7-8 with TRBJ2-1; 16 nucleotides agree with TRBD2. The source is a man between 18 and 35 years old in good health. The CDR3 is CASEPGLAGGPSYNEQFF. CDR3 bases: TGTGCCTCGGAACCGGGACTAGCGGGGGGGCCCTCCTACAATGAGCAGTTCTTC.